The following is a T cell receptor (beta chain) sequence with its context. Its antigen is as yet unknown. A multiplex PCR was run with 60 Vbeta primers and 13 Jbeta primers. Clones were sequenced by immunoSEQ multiplex PCR, and TCRdb holds only the in-frame ones, with some missing. The sample includes over 110,000 clones, 75% to 80% of them seen just once. The donors comprised healthy bone marrow donors. CDR3 length: 15 amino acids. Germline V lookup: CDR1 MGHRA, CDR2 YSYEKL. The germline V and J ends were trimmed by 4 bases and 4 bases, with 14 bases remaining between them. This entry belongs to a study of cytomegalovirus exposure and HLA in healthy donors. General observations from the study: Another analysis was done later, and it associated approximately 18,000 TCR beta sequences with HLA alleles at 0.05 false discovery rate.

The TCR sequence derives from a young woman in good health and CMV-seropositive. Sequenced input: PBMCs. The J gene is TRBJ2-1, the V gene TRBV4-1; D may be TRBD2 (6 bases). CDR3 sequence (DNA): TGCGCCAGCAGCCGAATCCGGGACTTGTACAATGAGCAGTTCTTC. Its protein product is CASSRIRDLYNEQFF.